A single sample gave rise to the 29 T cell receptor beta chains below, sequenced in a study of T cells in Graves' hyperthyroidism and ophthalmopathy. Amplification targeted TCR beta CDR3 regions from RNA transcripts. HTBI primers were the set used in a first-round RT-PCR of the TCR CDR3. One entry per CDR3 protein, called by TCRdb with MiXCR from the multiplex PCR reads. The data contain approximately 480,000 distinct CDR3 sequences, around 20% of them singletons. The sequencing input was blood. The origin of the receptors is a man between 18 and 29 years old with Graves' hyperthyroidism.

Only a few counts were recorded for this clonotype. CDR3 protein: CSARDPDSGGPYEQYF. The CDR3 coding sequence is TGCAGTGCTAGAGACCCGGATAGCGGGGGTCCCTACGAGCAGTACTTC. The J gene is TRBJ2-7, the V gene TRBV20-1; 9 nucleotides line up with TRBD2. Germline V gene lookup returns CDR1 DFQATT and CDR2 SNEGSKA (reference sequence). The CDR3 has 16 amino acids. J lost 2 bases, V lost 0 bases, and 8 bases had no gene match.

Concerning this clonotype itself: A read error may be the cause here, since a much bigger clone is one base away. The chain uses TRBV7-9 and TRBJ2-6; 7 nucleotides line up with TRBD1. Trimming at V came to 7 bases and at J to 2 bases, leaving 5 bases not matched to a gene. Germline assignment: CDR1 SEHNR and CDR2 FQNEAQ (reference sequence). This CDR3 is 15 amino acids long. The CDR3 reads CASTGTAPGANVLTF. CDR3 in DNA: TGTGCCAGCACCGGGACAGCTCCTGGGGCCAACGTCCTGACTTTC.

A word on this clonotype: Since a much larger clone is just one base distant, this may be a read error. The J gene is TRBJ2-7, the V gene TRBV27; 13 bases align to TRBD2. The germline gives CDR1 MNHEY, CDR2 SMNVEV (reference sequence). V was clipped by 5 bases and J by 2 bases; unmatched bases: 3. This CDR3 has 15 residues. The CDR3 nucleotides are TGTGCCAGCAGTCCGACTAGCGGGAGGACCTACGAGCAGTACTTC. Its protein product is CASSPTSGRTYEQYF.

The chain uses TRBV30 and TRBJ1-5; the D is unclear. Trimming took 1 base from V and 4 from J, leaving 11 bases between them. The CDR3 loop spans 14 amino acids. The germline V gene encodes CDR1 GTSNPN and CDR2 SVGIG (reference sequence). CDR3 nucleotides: TGTGCCTGGAGTGCACGAATCCTGAATCAGCCCCAGCATTTT. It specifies CAWSARILNQPQHF.

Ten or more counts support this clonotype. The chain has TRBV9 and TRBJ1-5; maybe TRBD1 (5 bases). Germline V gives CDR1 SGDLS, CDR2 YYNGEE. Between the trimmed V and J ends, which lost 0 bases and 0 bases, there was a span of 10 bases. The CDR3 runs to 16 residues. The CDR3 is CASSVVDSYSNQPQHF. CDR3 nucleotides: TGTGCCAGCAGCGTAGTAGACAGTTATAGCAATCAGCCCCAGCATTTT.

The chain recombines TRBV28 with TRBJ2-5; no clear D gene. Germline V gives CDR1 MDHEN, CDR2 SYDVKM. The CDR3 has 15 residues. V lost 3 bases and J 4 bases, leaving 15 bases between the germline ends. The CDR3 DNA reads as TGTGCCAGCAGTTTGACCCTCGGCGAAGTAGAGACCCAGTACTTC. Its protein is CASSLTLGEVETQYF.

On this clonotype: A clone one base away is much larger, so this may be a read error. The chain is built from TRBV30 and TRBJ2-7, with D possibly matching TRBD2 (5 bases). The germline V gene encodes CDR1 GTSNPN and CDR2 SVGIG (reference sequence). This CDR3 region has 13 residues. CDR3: CAWRVFTGNEQYF. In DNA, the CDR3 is TGTGCCTGGCGTGTATTCACGGGAAACGAGCAGTACTTC.

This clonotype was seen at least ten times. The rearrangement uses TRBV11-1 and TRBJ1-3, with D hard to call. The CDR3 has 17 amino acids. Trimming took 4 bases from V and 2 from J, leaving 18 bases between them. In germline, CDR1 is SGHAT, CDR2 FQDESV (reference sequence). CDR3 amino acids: CASSSRSEGSPGNTIYF. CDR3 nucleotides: TGTGCCAGCAGCTCCCGTTCTGAAGGGAGCCCTGGAAACACCATATATTTT. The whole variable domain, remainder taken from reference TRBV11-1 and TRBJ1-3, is EAEVAQSPRYKITEKSQAVAFWCDPISGHATLYWYRQILGQGPELLVQFQDESVVDDSQLPKDRFSAERLKGVDSTLKIQPAELGDSAMYLCASSSRSEGSPGNTIYFGEGSWLTVV.

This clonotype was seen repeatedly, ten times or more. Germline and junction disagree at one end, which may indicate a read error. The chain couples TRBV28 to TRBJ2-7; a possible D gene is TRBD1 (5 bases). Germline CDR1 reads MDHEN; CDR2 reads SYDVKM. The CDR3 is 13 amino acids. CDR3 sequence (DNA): TGTGCCAGCAGTTTCCAGGGCTCCTTCGAGCAGTACTTC. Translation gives CASSFQGSFEQYF.

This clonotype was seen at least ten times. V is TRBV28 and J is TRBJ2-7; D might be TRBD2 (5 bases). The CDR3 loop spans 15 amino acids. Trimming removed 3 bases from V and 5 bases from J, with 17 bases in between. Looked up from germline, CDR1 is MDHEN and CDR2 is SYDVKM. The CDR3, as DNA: TGTGCCAGCAGTTTTCGAGGGAATAGGTACGACGAGCAGTACTTC. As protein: CASSFRGNRYDEQYF.

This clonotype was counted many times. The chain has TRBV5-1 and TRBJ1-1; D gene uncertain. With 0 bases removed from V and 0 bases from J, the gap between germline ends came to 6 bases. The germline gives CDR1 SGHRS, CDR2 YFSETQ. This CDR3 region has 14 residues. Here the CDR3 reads CASSLDDLNTEAFF. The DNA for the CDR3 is TGCGCCAGCAGCTTGGACGACCTGAACACTGAAGCTTTCTTT.

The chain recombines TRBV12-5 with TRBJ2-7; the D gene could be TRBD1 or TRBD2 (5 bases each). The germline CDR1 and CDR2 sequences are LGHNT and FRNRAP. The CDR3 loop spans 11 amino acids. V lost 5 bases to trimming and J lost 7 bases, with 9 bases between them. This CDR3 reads CASGTGGEQYF. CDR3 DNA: TGTGCTAGTGGTACAGGCGGGGAGCAGTACTTC.

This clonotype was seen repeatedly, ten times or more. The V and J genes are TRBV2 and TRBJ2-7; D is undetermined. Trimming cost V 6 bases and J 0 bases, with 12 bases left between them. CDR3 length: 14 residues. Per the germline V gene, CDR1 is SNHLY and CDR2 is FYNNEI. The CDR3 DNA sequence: TGTGCCAGCAGGCAAGACACCCTCTCCTACGAGCAGTACTTC. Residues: CASRQDTLSYEQYF.

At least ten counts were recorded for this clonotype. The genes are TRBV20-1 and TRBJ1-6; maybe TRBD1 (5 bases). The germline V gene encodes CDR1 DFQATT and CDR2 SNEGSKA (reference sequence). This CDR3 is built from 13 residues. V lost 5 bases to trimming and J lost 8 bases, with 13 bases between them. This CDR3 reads CSAATARDSPLHF. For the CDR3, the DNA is TGCAGTGCTGCGACAGCGAGGGATTCACCCCTCCACTTT.

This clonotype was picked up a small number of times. This chain's CDR3 is CSARLDINSPLHF. In DNA form, the CDR3 reads TGCAGCGCTCGGCTCGACATTAATTCACCCCTCCACTTT. The chain recombines TRBV20-1 with TRBJ1-6; D call uncertain. The CDR3 covers 13 residues. Germline V gene sequence: CDR1 DFQATT, CDR2 SNEGSKA (reference sequence).

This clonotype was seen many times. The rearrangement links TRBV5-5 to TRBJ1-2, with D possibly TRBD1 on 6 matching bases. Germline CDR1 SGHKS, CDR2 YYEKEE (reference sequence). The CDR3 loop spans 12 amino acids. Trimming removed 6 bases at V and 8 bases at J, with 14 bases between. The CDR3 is CASIQGTEGYTF. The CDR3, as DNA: TGTGCCAGCATTCAGGGGACTGAGGGCTACACCTTC.

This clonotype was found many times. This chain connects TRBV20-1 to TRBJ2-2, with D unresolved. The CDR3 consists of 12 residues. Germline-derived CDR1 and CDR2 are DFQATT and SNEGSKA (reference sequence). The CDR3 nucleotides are TGCAGCCTATCGGCTAACACCGGGGAGCTGTTTTTT. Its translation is CSLSANTGELFF.

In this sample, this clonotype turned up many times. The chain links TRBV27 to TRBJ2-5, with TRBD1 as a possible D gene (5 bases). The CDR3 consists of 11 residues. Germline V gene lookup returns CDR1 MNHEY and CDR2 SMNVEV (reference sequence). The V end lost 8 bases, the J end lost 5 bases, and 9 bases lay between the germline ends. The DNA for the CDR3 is TGTGCCAGCGGGGCGGCTGAGACCCAGTACTTC. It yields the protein CASGAAETQYF.

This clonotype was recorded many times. The chain's CDR3 is CASSFGRHTEAFF. In DNA, the CDR3 is TGTGCCAGCAGTTTTGGACGGCACACTGAAGCTTTCTTT. The J gene is TRBJ1-1, the V gene TRBV28; D gene unclear. Trimming took off 3 bases at V and 3 bases at J, with 8 bases between the two ends. CDR3 length: 13 amino acids. Germline values: CDR1 MDHEN, CDR2 SYDVKM.

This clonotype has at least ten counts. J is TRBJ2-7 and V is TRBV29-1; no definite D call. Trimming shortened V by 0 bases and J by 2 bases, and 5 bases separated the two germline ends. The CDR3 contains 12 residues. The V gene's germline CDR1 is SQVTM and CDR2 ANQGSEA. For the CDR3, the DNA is TGCAGCGTTGAAGACGGTCCCTACGAGCAGTACTTC. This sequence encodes CSVEDGPYEQYF.

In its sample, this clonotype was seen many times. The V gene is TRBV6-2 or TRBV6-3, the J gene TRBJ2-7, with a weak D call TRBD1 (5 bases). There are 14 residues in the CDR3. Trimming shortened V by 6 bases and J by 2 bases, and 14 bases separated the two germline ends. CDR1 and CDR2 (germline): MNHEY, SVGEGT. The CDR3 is CASRDSDLAYEQYF. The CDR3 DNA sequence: TGTGCCAGCAGAGACAGCGACCTAGCCTACGAGCAGTACTTC.

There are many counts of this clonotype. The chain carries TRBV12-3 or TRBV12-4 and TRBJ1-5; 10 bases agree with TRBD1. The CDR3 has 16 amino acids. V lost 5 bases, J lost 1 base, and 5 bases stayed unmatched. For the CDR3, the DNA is TGTGCCAGCAGTATGACAGGGGGCGGGAGCAATCAGCCCCAGCATTTT. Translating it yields CASSMTGGGSNQPQHF.

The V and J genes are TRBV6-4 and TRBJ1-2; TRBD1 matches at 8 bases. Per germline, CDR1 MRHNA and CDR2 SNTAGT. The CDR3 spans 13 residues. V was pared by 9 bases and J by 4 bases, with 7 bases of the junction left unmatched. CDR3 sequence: CASREGQAYGYTF. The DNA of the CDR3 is TGTGCCAGTCGCGAGGGACAGGCCTATGGCTACACCTTC.

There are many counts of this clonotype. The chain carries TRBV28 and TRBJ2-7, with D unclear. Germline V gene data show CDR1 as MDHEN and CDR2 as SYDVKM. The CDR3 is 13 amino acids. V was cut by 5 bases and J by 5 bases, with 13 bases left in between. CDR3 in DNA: TGTGCCAGCAGTCCCCCAGTAAGGAACGAGCAGTACTTC. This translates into CASSPPVRNEQYF.

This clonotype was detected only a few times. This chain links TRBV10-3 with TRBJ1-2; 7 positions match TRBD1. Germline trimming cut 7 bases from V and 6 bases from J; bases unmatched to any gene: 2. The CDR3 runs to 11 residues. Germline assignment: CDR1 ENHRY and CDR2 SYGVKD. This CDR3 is CAIKQGNGYTF. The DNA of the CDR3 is TGTGCCATCAAACAGGGGAATGGCTACACCTTC.

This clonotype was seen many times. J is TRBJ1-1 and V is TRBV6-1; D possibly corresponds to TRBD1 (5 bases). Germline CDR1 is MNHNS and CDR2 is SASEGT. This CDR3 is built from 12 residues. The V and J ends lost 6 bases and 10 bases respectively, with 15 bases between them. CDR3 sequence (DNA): TGTGCCAGCAGCCCCACCGGGGGGACAGCTTTCTTT. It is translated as CASSPTGGTAFF.

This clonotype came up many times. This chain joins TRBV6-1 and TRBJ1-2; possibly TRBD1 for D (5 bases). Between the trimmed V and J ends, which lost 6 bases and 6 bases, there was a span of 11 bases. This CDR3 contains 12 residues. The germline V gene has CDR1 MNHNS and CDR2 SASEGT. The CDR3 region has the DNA TGTGCCAGCAGCCCAGGGTTCGATGGCTACACCTTC. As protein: CASSPGFDGYTF.

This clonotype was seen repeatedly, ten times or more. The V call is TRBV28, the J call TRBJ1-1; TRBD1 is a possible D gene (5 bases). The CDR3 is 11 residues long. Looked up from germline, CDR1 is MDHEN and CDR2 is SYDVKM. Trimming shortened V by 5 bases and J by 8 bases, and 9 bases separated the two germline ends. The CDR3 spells CASSLRTEAFF. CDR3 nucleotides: TGTGCCAGCAGTCTGAGGACAGAAGCTTTCTTT.

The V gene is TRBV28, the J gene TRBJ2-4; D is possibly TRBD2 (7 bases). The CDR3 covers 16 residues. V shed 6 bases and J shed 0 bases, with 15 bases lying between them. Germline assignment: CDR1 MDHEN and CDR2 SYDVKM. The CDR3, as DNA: TGTGCCAGCAGCCCCGGAGGGGGGGGAGCCAAAAACATTCAGTACTTC. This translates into CASSPGGGGAKNIQYF.